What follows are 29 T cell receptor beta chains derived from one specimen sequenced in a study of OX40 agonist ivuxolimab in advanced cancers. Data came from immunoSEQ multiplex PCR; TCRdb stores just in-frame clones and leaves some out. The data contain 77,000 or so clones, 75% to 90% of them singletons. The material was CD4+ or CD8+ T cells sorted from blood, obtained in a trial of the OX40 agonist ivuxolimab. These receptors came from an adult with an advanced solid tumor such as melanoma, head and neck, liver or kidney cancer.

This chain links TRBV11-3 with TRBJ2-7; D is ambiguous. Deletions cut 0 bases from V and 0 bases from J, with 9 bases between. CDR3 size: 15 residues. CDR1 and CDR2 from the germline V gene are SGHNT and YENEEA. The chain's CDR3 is CASSLDRPSSYEQYF. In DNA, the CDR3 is TGTGCCAGCAGCTTAGACAGGCCGAGCTCCTACGAGCAGTACTTC.

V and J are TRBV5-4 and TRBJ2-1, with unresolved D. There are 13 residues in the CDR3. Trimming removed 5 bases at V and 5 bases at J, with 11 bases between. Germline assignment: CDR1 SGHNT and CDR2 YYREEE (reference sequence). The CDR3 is CASSTETNNEQFF. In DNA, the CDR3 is TGTGCCAGCAGTACAGAGACCAACAATGAGCAGTTCTTC.

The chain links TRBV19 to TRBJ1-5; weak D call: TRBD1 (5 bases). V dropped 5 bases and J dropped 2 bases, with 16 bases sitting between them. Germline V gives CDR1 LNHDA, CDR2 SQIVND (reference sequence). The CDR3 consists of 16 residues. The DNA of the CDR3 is TGTGCCAGTAGTGAGACACGGGGGGTCGGCAATCAGCCCCAGCATTTT. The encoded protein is CASSETRGVGNQPQHF.

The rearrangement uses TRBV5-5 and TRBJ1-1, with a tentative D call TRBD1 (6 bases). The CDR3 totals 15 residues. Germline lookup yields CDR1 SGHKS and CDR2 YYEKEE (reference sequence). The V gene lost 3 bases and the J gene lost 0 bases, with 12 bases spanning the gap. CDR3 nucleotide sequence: TGTGCCAGCAGCTCGCGGGGGGACATGAACACTGAAGCTTTCTTT. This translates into CASSSRGDMNTEAFF.

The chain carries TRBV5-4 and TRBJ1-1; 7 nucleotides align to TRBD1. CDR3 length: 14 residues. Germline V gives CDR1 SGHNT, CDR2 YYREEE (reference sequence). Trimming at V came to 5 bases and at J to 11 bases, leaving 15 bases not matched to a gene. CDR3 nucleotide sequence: TGTGCCAGCAGTGGGGGACAGCTCTCTGAGGGGGCTTTCTTT. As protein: CASSGGQLSEGAFF.

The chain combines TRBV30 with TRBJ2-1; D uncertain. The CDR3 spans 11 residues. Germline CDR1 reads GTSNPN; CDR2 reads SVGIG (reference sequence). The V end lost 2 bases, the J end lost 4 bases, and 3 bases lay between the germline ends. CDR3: CAWSLYNEQFF. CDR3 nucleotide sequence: TGTGCCTGGAGTCTTTACAATGAGCAGTTCTTC. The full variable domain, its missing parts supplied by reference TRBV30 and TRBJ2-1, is SQTIHQWPATLVQPVGSPLSLECTVEGTSNPNLYWYRQAAGRGLQLLFYSVGIGQISSEVPQNLSASRPQDRQFILSSKKLLLSDSGFYLCAWSLYNEQFFGPGTRLTVL.

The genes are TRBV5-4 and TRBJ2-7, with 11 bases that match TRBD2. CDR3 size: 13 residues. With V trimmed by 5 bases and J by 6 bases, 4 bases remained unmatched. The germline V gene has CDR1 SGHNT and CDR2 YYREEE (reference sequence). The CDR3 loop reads CASRPGLAAEQYF. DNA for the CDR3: TGTGCCAGCAGACCGGGACTAGCGGCCGAGCAGTACTTC. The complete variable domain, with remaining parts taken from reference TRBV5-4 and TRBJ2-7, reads ETGVTQSPTHLIKTRGQQVTLRCSSQSGHNTVSWYQQALGQGPQFIFQYYREEENGRGNFPPRFSGLQFPNYSSELNVNALELDDSALYLCASRPGLAAEQYFGPGTRLTVT.

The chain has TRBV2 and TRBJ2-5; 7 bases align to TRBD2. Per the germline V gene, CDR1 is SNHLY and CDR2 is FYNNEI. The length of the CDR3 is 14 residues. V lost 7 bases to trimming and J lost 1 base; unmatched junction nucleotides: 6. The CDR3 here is CASKALAGQETQYF. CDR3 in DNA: TGTGCCAGCAAAGCTTTAGCGGGCCAAGAGACCCAGTACTTC.

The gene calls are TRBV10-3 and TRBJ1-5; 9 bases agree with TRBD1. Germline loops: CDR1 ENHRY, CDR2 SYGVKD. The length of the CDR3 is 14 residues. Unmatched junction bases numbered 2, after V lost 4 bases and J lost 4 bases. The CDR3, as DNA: TGTGCCATCAGTGCGGACAGGGGAAATCAGCCCCAGCATTTT. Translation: CAISADRGNQPQHF.

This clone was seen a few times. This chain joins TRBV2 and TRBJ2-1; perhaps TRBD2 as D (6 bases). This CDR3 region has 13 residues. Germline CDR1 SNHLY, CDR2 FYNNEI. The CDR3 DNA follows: TGTGTCGCGGGCGGGACCTCCTACAATGAGCAGTTCTTC. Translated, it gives CVAGGTSYNEQFF.

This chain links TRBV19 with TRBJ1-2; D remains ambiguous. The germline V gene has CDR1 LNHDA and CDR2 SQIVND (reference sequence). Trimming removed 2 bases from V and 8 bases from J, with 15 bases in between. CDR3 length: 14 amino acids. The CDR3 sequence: CASSISSTLVGYTF. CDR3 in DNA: TGTGCCAGTAGTATAAGTTCCACCCTAGTAGGCTACACCTTC.

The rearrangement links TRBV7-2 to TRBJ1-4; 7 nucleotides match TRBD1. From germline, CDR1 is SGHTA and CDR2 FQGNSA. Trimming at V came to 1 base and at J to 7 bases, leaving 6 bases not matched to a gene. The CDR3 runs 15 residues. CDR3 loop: CASSLGLGDSEKLFF. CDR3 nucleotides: TGTGCCAGCAGCTTAGGGTTGGGGGACAGTGAAAAACTGTTTTTT.

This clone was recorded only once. The CDR3 protein is CASSLLAGGTGELFF. The CDR3 DNA sequence: TGTGCCAGCAGTTTATTGGCAGGGGGGACCGGGGAGCTGTTTTTT. The rearrangement links TRBV28 to TRBJ2-2, with TRBD1 as a possible D gene (7 bases). Trimming removed 1 base from V and 5 bases from J, with 11 bases in between. Germline CDR1 reads MDHEN; CDR2 reads SYDVKM. There are 15 residues in the CDR3.

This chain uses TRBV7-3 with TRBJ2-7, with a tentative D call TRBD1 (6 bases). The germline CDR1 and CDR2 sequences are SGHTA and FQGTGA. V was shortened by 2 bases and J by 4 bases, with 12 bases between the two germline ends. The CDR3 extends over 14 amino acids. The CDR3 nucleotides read TGTGCCAGCAGCTTAGGCAGGGGTCCTTACGAGCAGTACTTC. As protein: CASSLGRGPYEQYF. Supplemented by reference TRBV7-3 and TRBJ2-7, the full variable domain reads GAGVSQTPSNKVTEKGKYVELRCDPISGHTALYWYRQSLGQGPEFLIYFQGTGAADDSGLPNDRFFAVRPEGSVSTLKIQRTERGDSAVYLCASSLGRGPYEQYFGPGTRLTVT.

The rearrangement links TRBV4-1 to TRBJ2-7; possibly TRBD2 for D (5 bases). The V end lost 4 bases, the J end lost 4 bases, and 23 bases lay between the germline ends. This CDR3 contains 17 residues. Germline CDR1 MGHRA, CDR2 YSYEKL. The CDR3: CASSLKMSGVPLYEQYF. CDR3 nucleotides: TGCGCCAGCAGCCTAAAAATGTCCGGGGTCCCCCTTTACGAGCAGTACTTC.

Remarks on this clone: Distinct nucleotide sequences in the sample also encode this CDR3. This CDR3 reads CASSLGTANTEAFF. Written as DNA, the CDR3 is TGTGCCAGCAGCTTAGGGACAGCCAACACTGAAGCTTTCTTT. The J gene is TRBJ1-1, the V gene TRBV7-9; TRBD1 might be the D (6 bases). Germline-derived CDR1 and CDR2 are SEHNR and FQNEAQ (reference sequence). The CDR3 runs to 14 residues. V gave up 1 base and J gave up 2 bases, with 8 bases separating them. Full variable domain (remainder filled in from reference TRBV7-9 and TRBJ1-1): DTGVSQNPRHKITKRGQNVTFRCDPISEHNRLYWYRQTLGQGPEFLTYFQNEAQLEKSRLLSDRFSAERPKGSFSTLEIQRTEQGDSAMYLCASSLGTANTEAFFGQGTRLTVV.

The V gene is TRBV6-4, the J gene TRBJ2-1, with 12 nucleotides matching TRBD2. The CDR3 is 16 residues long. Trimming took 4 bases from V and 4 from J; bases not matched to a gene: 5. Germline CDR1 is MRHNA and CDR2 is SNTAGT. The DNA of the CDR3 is TGTGCCAGCAGTGTGTCTAGCGGGGGGGCGTACAATGAGCAGTTCTTC. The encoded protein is CASSVSSGGAYNEQFF.

In DNA, the CDR3 is TGCGCCAGCAGCCACTACGGGGGGGACGCCTACGAGCAGTACTTC. It yields the protein CASSHYGGDAYEQYF. The chain links TRBV4-1 to TRBJ2-7; 8 bases agree with TRBD2. CDR3 length: 15 amino acids. CDR1 is MGHRA, CDR2 YSYEKL, per germline. V lost 3 bases to trimming and J lost 2 bases; unmatched junction nucleotides: 6.

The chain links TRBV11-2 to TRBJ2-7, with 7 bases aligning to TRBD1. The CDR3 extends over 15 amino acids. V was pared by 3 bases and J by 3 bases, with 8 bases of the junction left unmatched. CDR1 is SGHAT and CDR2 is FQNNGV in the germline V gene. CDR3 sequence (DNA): TGTGCCAGCAGCTTGGCCGGACAGGCTAACTACGAGCAGTACTTC. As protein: CASSLAGQANYEQYF.

DNA for the CDR3: TGTGCCAGCAGTGAGTCGCCAAGGGCGGGAAACACCATATATTTT. Protein product: CASSESPRAGNTIYF. This rearrangement joins TRBV6-1 to TRBJ1-3, with unresolved D. Germline CDR1 and CDR2: MNHNS and SASEGT. V dropped 3 bases and J dropped 4 bases, with 13 bases sitting between them. The CDR3 covers 15 residues.

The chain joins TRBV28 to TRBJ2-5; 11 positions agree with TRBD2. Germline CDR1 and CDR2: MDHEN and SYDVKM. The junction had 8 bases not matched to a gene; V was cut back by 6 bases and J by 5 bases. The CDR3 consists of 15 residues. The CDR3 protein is CASRPRGLADETQYF. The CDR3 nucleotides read TGTGCCAGCAGGCCTAGGGGACTAGCGGACGAGACCCAGTACTTC. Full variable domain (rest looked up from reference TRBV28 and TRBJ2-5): DVKVTQSSRYLVKRTGEKVFLECVQDMDHENMFWYRQDPGLGLRLIYFSYDVKMKEKGDIPEGYSVSREKKERFSLILESASTNQTSMYLCASRPRGLADETQYFGPGTRLLVL.

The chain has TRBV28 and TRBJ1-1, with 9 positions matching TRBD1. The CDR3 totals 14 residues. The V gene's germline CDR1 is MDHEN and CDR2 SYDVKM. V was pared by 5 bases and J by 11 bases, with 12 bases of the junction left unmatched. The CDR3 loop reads CASSPTGGGVKAFF. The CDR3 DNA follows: TGTGCCAGCAGTCCAACAGGGGGCGGGGTGAAGGCTTTCTTT.

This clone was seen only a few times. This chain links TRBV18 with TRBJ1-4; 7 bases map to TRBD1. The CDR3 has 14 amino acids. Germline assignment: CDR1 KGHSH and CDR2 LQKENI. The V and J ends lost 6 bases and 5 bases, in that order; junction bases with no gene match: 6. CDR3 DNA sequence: TGTGCCAGCTCGCCCGGGACAGCAAATGAAAAACTGTTTTTT. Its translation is CASSPGTANEKLFF.

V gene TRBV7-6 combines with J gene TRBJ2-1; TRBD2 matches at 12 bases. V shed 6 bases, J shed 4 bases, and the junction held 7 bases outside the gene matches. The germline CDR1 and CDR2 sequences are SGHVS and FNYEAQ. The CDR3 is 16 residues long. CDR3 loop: CASSLLAGGKYNEQFF. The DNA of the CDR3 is TGTGCCAGCAGTCTTCTAGCGGGAGGGAAGTACAATGAGCAGTTCTTC.

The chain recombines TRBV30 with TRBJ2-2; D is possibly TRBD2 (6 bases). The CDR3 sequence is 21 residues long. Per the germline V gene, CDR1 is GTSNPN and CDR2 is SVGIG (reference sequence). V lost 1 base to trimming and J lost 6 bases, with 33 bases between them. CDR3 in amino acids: CAWSAGLEVVWLEIKAGELFF. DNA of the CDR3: TGTGCCTGGAGTGCGGGACTGGAGGTCGTCTGGCTAGAGATTAAGGCCGGGGAGCTGTTTTTT. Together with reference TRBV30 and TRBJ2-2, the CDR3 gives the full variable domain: SQTIHQWPATLVQPVGSPLSLECTVEGTSNPNLYWYRQAAGRGLQLLFYSVGIGQISSEVPQNLSASRPQDRQFILSSKKLLLSDSGFYLCAWSAGLEVVWLEIKAGELFFGEGSRLTVL.

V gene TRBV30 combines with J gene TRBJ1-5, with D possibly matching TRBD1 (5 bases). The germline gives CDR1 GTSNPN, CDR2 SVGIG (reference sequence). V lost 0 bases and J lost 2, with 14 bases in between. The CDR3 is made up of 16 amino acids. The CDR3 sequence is CAWSVTGVKGNQPQHF. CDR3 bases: TGTGCCTGGAGTGTTACGGGGGTTAAGGGCAATCAGCCCCAGCATTTT.

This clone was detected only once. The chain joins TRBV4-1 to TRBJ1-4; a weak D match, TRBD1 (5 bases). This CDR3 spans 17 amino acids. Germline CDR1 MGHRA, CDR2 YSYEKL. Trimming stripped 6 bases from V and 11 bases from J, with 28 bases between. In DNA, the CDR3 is TGCGCCAGCAGTCTCCCCCTCAGCCGGGACTCCGAGAAGAAACTGTTTTTT. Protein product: CASSLPLSRDSEKKLFF.

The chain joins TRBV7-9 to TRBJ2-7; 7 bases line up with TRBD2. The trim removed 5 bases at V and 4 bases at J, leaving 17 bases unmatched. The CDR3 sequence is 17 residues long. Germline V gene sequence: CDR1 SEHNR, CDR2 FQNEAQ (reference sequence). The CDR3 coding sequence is TGTGCCAGCAGCCCCTGGGGGTTGGGCGGGAGAAAGTACGAGCAGTACTTC. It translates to CASSPWGLGGRKYEQYF.

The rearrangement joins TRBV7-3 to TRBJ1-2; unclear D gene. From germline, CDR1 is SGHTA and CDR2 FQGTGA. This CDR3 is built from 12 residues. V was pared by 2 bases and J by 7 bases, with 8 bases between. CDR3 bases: TGTGCCAGCAGCTTAGGAGCGAGTGGCTACACCTTC. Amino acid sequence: CASSLGASGYTF.